The TCR beta chain under discussion was sequenced for a study of CD8+ T cells in alopecia areata. This clone appeared a few times. The antigen is undetermined. One end of the junction varies from germline; a read error may be responsible. Findings and limits, study-wide: Resident alphabeta T cells of normal skin are also sequenced in scalp samples.

cDNA prepared by RNA extraction and subsequent reverse transcription served as the template for sequencing. TCRdb's table, derived via immunoSEQ multiplex PCR, lists solely in-frame clones and lacks some. The sample comprises a few hundred thousand clones, under 40% of which are singletons, and more than 0.4% rests with the top ten. Germline V gene lookup returns CDR1 ENHRY and CDR2 SYGVKD. CDR3 length equals 13 residues. Treatment: oral pan-JAK inhibitor, 5-10 mg twice daily. Source: CD4+ T cells sorted from blood, taken around week 34, from a patient treated with tofacitinib. The chain carries TRBV10-3 and TRBJ2-2, with a weak D call TRBD2 (5 bases). The TCR comes from a human donor with alopecia areata. The CDR3 sequence is CASSSRDFRELFF. The DNA of the CDR3 is TGTGCCAGCAGTTCCCGGGATTTCCGGGAGCTGTTTTTT.